This is a list of T cell receptor beta chains from one sample in a study of cytomegalovirus exposure and HLA in healthy donors. Produced via immunoSEQ multiplex PCR; TCRdb's table is partial and in-frame only. The data contain 150,000 to 200,000 clones, 85% of them singletons. Sequencing was done on a sample of PBMCs. These receptors came from a man between 18 and 29 years old in good health and CMV-seropositive. Both conserved end residues are trimmed from each CDR3. D genes are given only for firm matches. Clone sizes are given selectively: once, few, many, or a class where the clone is expanded.

clone size | J gene | D gene | V gene | CDR3 protein
- | TRBJ2-5 | TRBD1 | TRBV2 | ASSNRDRGRETQY
few | TRBJ2-7 | TRBD1 | TRBV6-5 | ASSYRTGYEQY
- | TRBJ2-7 | TRBD2 | TRBV30 | AGASGSRYEQY
- | TRBJ1-1 | TRBD1 | TRBV5-1 | ASSQDRAMGEAF
- | TRBJ1-5 | - | TRBV28 | ASSFRGIRSSNQPQH
- | TRBJ1-2 | TRBD1 | TRBV6-1 | AALGQGAV
- | TRBJ2-3 | TRBD2 | TRBV2 | ASSGASGLTDTQY
once | TRBJ2-1 | - | TRBV2 | ASAAERDNEQF
- | TRBJ2-7 | TRBD2 | TRBV5-1 | ASSPGFGLAAYEQY
- | TRBJ1-2 | - | TRBV7-8 | ASSLGSGGYT
- | TRBJ1-1 | - | TRBV6-1 | ASSVGVDTEAF
- | TRBJ2-3 | TRBD1 | TRBV27 | ASSSGQSTDTQY
- | TRBJ2-2 | - | TRBV6-1 | ASTPGDTGELF
- | TRBJ2-1 | TRBD2 | TRBV6-1 | ASTSREKNEQF
- | TRBJ1-1 | - | TRBV2 | ASSSRRGNTEAF
- | TRBJ2-1 | TRBD2 | TRBV5-1 | ASSLLWASGGGEQF
- | TRBJ2-1 | TRBD2 | TRBV18 | ASSTLAGAYNEQF
- | TRBJ2-2 | TRBD1 | TRBV5-1 | ASSPGQGSGELF
- | TRBJ2-1 | - | TRBV13 | ASSFGSSGPEENEQF
- | TRBJ1-1 | - | TRBV6-5 | ASSRTENTEAF
- | TRBJ1-2 | - | TRBV28 | ASSLLEVRSGYGYT
once | TRBJ1-3 | - | TRBV28 | ASTITAFSGNTIY
- | TRBJ1-1 | - | TRBV11-2 | ASSFTGQQNTEAF
- | TRBJ2-7 | TRBD2 | TRBV2 | ASSEGFSGRYEQY
- | TRBJ2-7 | TRBD1 | TRBV5-1 | ASTGDRDSSDEQY
once | TRBJ2-7 | TRBD1 | TRBV23-1 | ASSLIGGGQGPDYEQY
- | TRBJ2-6 | - | TRBV5-1 | ASSTQGAGGANVLT
- | TRBJ1-4 | - | TRBV9 | ASSVGGSNEKLF
- | TRBJ2-7 | - | TRBV27 | ASSTTPGAYSYEQY
- | TRBJ2-5 | - | TRBV11-2 | ASSLLHGERGGTQETQY
- | TRBJ1-2 | TRBD1 | TRBV6-1 | ASSERQGGNYGYT
- | TRBJ1-2 | - | TRBV6-5 | ASSQLAGLNYGYT
- | TRBJ2-4 | TRBD2 | TRBV2 | ASSGWSGRIVENIQY
- | TRBJ2-5 | TRBD2 | TRBV5-8 | ASSLALRTSGQETQY
once | TRBJ1-1 | - | TRBV2 | ASSLDRNTEAF
- | TRBJ2-3 | - | TRBV30 | AWRTNTDTQY
- | TRBJ2-2 | TRBD2 | TRBV5-1 | ASSLSGGITGELF
- | TRBJ1-6 | - | TRBV2 | ASSEALDSPLH
- | TRBJ2-7 | TRBD1 | TRBV18 | ASSGTGGIHEQY
- | TRBJ2-1 | TRBD2 | TRBV19 | ASSQRGNEQF
- | TRBJ1-6 | - | TRBV5-1 | ASSLGTGRDNDSPLH
- | TRBJ2-7 | - | TRBV2 | ASSEQGLAEQY
- | TRBJ2-3 | - | TRBV7-2 | ASSSEVGTDTQY
- | TRBJ1-1 | - | TRBV5-1 | ASSLGAEAF
few | TRBJ1-2 | - | TRBV6-5 | ASSYQGPAVSGYT
- | TRBJ2-3 | - | TRBV11-3 | ASSLASRTDTQY
- | TRBJ2-3 | TRBD2 | TRBV4-1 | ASSQDVAGGKNTQY
few | TRBJ2-1 | - | TRBV18 | ASSPPAPLLQAEQF